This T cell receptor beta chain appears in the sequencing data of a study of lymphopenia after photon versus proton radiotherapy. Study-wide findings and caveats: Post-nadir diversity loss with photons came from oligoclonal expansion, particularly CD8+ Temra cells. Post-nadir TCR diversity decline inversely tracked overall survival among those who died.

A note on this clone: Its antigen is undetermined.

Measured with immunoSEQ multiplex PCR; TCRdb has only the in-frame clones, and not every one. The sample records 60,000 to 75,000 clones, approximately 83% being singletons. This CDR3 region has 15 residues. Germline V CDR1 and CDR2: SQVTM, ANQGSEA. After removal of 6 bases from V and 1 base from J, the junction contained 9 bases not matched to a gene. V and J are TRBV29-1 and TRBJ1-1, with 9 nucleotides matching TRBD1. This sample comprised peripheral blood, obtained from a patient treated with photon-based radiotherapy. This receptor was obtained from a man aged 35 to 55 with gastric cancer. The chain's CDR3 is CSVETRDRANTEAFF. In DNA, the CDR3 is TGCAGCGTCGAAACCCGGGACAGGGCGAACACTGAAGCTTTCTTT. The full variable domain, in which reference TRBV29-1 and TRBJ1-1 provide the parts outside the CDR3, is SAVISQKPSRDICQRGTSLTIQCQVDSQVTMMFWYRQQPGQSLTLIATANQGSEATYESGFVIDKFPISRPNLTFSTLTVSNMSPEDSSIYLCSVETRDRANTEAFFGQGTRLTVV.